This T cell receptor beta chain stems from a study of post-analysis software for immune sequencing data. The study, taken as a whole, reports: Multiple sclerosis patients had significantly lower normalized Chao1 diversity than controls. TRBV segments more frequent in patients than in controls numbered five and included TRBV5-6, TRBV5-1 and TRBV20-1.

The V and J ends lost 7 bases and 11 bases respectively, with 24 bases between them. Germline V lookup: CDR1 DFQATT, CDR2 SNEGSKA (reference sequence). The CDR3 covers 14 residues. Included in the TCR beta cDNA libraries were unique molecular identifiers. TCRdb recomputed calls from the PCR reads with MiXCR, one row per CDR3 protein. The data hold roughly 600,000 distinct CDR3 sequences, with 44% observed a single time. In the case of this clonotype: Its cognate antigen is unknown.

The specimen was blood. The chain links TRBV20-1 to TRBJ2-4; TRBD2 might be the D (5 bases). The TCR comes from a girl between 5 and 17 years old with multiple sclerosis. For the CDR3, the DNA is TGCAGTGGGACGGACTTCTCCCGAAAGTGGGTTCAGTACTTC. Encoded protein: CSGTDFSRKWVQYF.